Listed below are T cell receptor beta chains from one sample, sequenced in a study of OX40 agonist ivuxolimab in advanced cancers. The protocol was immunoSEQ multiplex PCR, while the TCRdb copy is restricted to in-frame clones and leaves out a portion. This sample has under 100,000 clones; roughly 80% occur once, and the top ten carry roughly 0.8%. The material sequenced was CD4+ or CD8+ T cells sorted from blood, taken in a trial of the OX40 agonist ivuxolimab. These receptors originate from an adult with an advanced solid tumor such as melanoma, head and neck, liver or kidney cancer. Both conserved end residues are part of each CDR3. A D gene is named only where the DNA matches it firmly. Only some rows state a clone size, as once, few, many or a class for expanded clones.

clone size,J gene,V gene,D gene,CDR3 DNA,CDR3 protein
few,TRBJ1-2,TRBV16,.,TGTGCCAGCAGCCAACAGACCTATGGCTACACCTTC,CASSQQTYGYTF
.,TRBJ1-1,TRBV2,.,TGTGCCAGCAGTGAAAGGGTACAGGGAATATCTGAAGCTTTCTTT,CASSERVQGISEAFF
once,TRBJ1-1,TRBV4-1,.,TGCGCCAGCAGCCATAGTTCATGGGGGGCGGAGGTCACTGAAGCTTTCTTT,CASSHSSWGAEVTEAFF
.,TRBJ1-2,TRBV21-1,.,TGTGCCAGCAGCACCCCGGCAGACAGGGCCTCCTATGGCTACACCTTC,CASSTPADRASYGYTF
.,TRBJ2-7,TRBV30,.,TGTGCCTGGAGTCTGGCGAGTGTCTACGAGCAGTACTTC,CAWSLASVYEQYF
.,TRBJ2-3,TRBV19,.,TGTGCCAGTAGTGCGCGAGGAGATACGCAGTATTTT,CASSARGDTQYF
.,TRBJ1-1,TRBV25-1,.,TGTGCCAGCAGTGTAAGGGGTCTGAACACTGAAGCTTTCTTT,CASSVRGLNTEAFF
.,TRBJ2-2,TRBV5-8,.,TGTGCCAGCAGGTTGGGAAGTACTTCGAACACCGGGGAGCTGTTTTTT,CASRLGSTSNTGELFF
.,TRBJ1-1,TRBV7-2,TRBD1,TGTGCCAGCAGCCCAACAGGGGGCGCAGGGCGTACTGAAGCTTTCTTT,CASSPTGGAGRTEAFF
.,TRBJ2-1,TRBV6-6,TRBD2,TGTGCCAGCTCTGTGCGGGGGGGCCACAATGAGCAGTTCTTC,CASSVRGGHNEQFF
.,TRBJ2-1,TRBV18,TRBD1,TGTGCCAGCTCACCACTTCCGGGACAGGGAAATCACAATGAGCAGTTCTTC,CASSPLPGQGNHNEQFF
few,TRBJ1-2,TRBV7-2,.,TGTGCCAGCAGCTTAGGACGGCGGGTGTACTACACCTTC,CASSLGRRVYYTF
.,TRBJ2-7,TRBV5-1,.,TGCGCCAGCAGCTTGGGGGTGGCCTCCTACGAGCAGTACTTC,CASSLGVASYEQYF
.,TRBJ2-6,TRBV25-1,.,TGTGCCAGCAACCGAGGTTCTGGGGCCAACGTCCTGACTTTC,CASNRGSGANVLTF
.,TRBJ2-1,TRBV7-2,.,TGTGCCAGCAGCTTCTACTCCTACAATGAGCAGTTCTTC,CASSFYSYNEQFF
.,TRBJ2-1,TRBV29-1,.,TGCAGCGTCAGAGACACTTCAAATGGGGATGAGCAGTTCTTC,CSVRDTSNGDEQFF
once,TRBJ2-5,TRBV2,.,TGTGCCAGCCTGAGGGGGACCCAAGAGACCCAGTACTTC,CASLRGTQETQYF
.,TRBJ1-5,TRBV30,.,TGTGCCTGGAGTGTGGGTGCCAGCTTTTCCGCAGCCCAGCATTTT,CAWSVGASFSAAQHF
.,TRBJ1-2,TRBV29-1,.,TGCAGCGTTGGCGGGGATCATGGCTACACCTTC,CSVGGDHGYTF
.,TRBJ2-3,TRBV5-6,.,TGTGCCAGCAGCTTGTTGGCGGGGACTTCTCGCACAGATACGCAGTATTTT,CASSLLAGTSRTDTQYF
.,TRBJ2-3,TRBV5-1,TRBD2,TGCGCCAGCACAGCTAGCGGGGCCACAGATACGCAGTATTTT,CASTASGATDTQYF
.,TRBJ2-5,TRBV27,TRBD1,TGTGCCAGCAGGGGGACCAACAGGGGGCCTGCGGAGACCCAGTACTTC,CASRGTNRGPAETQYF